A selection of T cell receptor beta chains follows, all from one sample in a study of human T cells and chemical hapten exposure. TCRdb independently ran MiXCR on the RACE reads; one entry per CDR3 protein. The sample yields 150,000 to 200,000 distinct CDR3 sequences, under 30% seen once. This material consisted of whole blood, taken in connection with sensitization to the hapten diphenylcyclopropenone (DPC). These receptors were collected from a woman aged 40 to 50 with alopecia areata. Some clones in this sample may be carry-over from other donors' samples. Each CDR3 is given with its conserved first and last residue. Fields, in order: clone size, J gene, V gene, CDR3 protein. A row's size may be missing; if present it is once, few, many or a size class.

clone size: .; J gene: TRBJ1-2; V gene: TRBV28; CDR3 protein: CASSLTGSGYTF
clone size: many; J gene: TRBJ2-3; V gene: TRBV7-2; CDR3 protein: CASSLPLSTDTQYF
clone size: .; J gene: TRBJ2-3; V gene: TRBV7-2; CDR3 protein: CASSLGRLRSLAGRNTQYF
clone size: .; J gene: TRBJ2-7; V gene: TRBV21-1; CDR3 protein: CASSKRGTCYEQYF
clone size: few; J gene: TRBJ2-4; V gene: TRBV23-1; CDR3 protein: CASSHTKTALAKNIQYF
clone size: few; J gene: TRBJ1-5; V gene: TRBV20-1; CDR3 protein: CSAHRDTAVGQPQHF
clone size: few; J gene: TRBJ1-4; V gene: TRBV6-1; CDR3 protein: CASSEIRDRANEKLFF
clone size: few; J gene: TRBJ2-1; V gene: TRBV20-1; CDR3 protein: CSASTDEQFF
clone size: few; J gene: TRBJ2-1; V gene: TRBV27; CDR3 protein: CASRGLATDNEQFF
clone size: .; J gene: TRBJ1-2; V gene: TRBV14; CDR3 protein: CASSQDLSYGYTF
clone size: .; J gene: TRBJ2-1; V gene: TRBV29-1; CDR3 protein: CSVVLGLALYNEQFF
clone size: .; J gene: TRBJ2-5; V gene: TRBV20-1; CDR3 protein: CSARASGRSQETQYF